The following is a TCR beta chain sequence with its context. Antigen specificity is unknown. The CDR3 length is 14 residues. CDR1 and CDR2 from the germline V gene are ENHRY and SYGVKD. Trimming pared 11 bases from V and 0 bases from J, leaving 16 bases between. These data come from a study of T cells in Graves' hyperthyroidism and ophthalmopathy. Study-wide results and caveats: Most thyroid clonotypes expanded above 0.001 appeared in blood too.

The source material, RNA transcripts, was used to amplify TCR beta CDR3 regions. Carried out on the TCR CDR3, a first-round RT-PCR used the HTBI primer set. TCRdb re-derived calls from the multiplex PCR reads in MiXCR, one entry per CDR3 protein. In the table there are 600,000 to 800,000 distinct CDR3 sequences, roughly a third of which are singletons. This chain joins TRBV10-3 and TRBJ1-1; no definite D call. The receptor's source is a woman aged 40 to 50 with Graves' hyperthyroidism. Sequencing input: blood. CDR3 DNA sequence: TGTGCCTGTATAGGGTCCGTTTTGAACACTGAAGCTTTCTTT. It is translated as CACIGSVLNTEAFF.